A selection of T cell receptor beta chains follows, all from one sample in a study of T cells in placental villitis. The assay was immunoSEQ multiplex PCR, and TCRdb's table has in-frame clones only and misses some. The data show fewer than 650 clones, 82% seen once. Sequenced material: placental tissue containing maternal and fetal cells. All receptors come from a human patient with villitis of unknown etiology; the placental T cells may come from both mother and fetus. Each CDR3 is given without its conserved first and last residue. D genes are given only for firm matches.

cdr3_aa	v_call	j_call	d_call
SVEGTEENTEAF	TRBV29-1	TRBJ1-1	NA
ASSLDTGGGISGYT	TRBV11-2	TRBJ1-2	TRBD1
ASSRDRGQETQY	TRBV2	TRBJ2-5	TRBD1
ASSLRTLARETQY	TRBV13	TRBJ2-5	NA
ASGSVSDYEQY	TRBV2	TRBJ2-7	NA
ASRNMDTEAF	TRBV19	TRBJ1-1	NA
ASSLGDSVYNEQF	TRBV5-5	TRBJ2-1	NA
ASSPWGAVGEQY	TRBV28	TRBJ2-7	NA
ASSLRTTNEKLF	TRBV13	TRBJ1-4	NA
ASSEGTSGQETQY	TRBV6-5	TRBJ2-5	TRBD2
ASSLWGPLSGYT	TRBV28	TRBJ1-2	NA
ASREDVYNEQF	TRBV12-3/TRBV12-4	TRBJ2-1	NA
ASSLRRVGETQY	TRBV13	TRBJ2-5	NA
SVENEQF	TRBV29-1	TRBJ2-1	NA
ASSVDSGLGEKLF	TRBV9	TRBJ1-4	NA
ASSSRDRMNTEAF	TRBV7-9	TRBJ1-1	TRBD1
ASSAQVTSGNTDTQY	TRBV4-2	TRBJ2-3	TRBD2
AISSQGANTEAF	TRBV10-3	TRBJ1-1	TRBD1
ASSYLAGGGDTQY	TRBV5-5	TRBJ2-3	TRBD2
ASSRDGPYNSPLH	TRBV6-5	TRBJ1-6	NA
AYSSTEYTGELF	TRBV30	TRBJ2-2	NA
ASSQGLAVSYEQY	TRBV3-1/TRBV3-2	TRBJ2-7	TRBD2
ASSSGTVRVDEQY	TRBV11-3	TRBJ2-7	TRBD1
ASSQTRPVRDEQF	TRBV4-1	TRBJ2-1	NA
ASRSRGTSSYNEQF	TRBV12-2	TRBJ2-1	NA
ASSLDRDEGYT	TRBV5-6	TRBJ1-2	TRBD1
ASRSVPGQGARSPLH	TRBV28	TRBJ1-6	TRBD1
ASSVSGTGPETQY	TRBV6-1	TRBJ2-5	NA
ASSYSWGNQKLF	TRBV6-5	TRBJ1-4	NA
ASSSRTIRETQY	TRBV13	TRBJ2-5	NA
AISNLGGLSTDTQY	TRBV10-3	TRBJ2-3	NA
ASSPANTGELF	TRBV7-3	TRBJ2-2	NA
AIGLADNEQF	TRBV24-1	TRBJ2-1	TRBD2
ASSHLRTATYEQY	TRBV14	TRBJ2-7	NA
ASSFDSYSYEQY	TRBV5-6	TRBJ2-7	NA
ASSQGTSAKETQY	TRBV4-1	TRBJ2-5	TRBD2
SVVPGTGRLEDPDTQY	TRBV29-1	TRBJ2-3	TRBD1
ASSDGGRPNEKLF	TRBV6-1	TRBJ1-4	NA
ASSLRLVKETQY	TRBV13	TRBJ2-5	NA
ATSDRTSGGWDTQY	TRBV24-1	TRBJ2-3	TRBD2
ASSLASTDTQY	TRBV7-9	TRBJ2-3	NA
ASSLDHYEQY	TRBV5-1	TRBJ2-7	NA
ASSQEGQGNTEAF	TRBV4-1	TRBJ1-1	TRBD1
ASSLGQEAYEQY	TRBV5-1	TRBJ2-7	NA
ASSLRQLQETQY	TRBV13	TRBJ2-5	NA